The TCR beta chain described here comes from a study of CD8 T cells in Susac syndrome. Reverse transcription used roughly 0.45 to 1 ug RNA and random hexamers. An immunoSEQ multiplex PCR generated amplified TCR beta CDR3 products spanning 54 Vbeta and 13 Jbeta. TCRdb used MiXCR to reprocess the immunoSEQ multiplex PCR reads, holding one entry per CDR3 protein. Of around 150,000 distinct CDR3 sequences detected, roughly 94% appear once; the ten largest clones hold about 0.09%. V dropped 0 bases and J dropped 0 bases, with 13 bases sitting between them. Per germline, CDR1 SGHRS and CDR2 YFSETQ. This CDR3 comprises 16 residues.

This sequence joins TRBV5-1 and TRBJ2-7; no definite D call. The TCR comes from a human donor with multiple sclerosis. The sequenced sample was CD4+ T cells from PBMCs. CDR3 sequence: CASSLDVPISSYEQYF. The CDR3 nucleotides read TGCGCCAGCAGCTTGGATGTGCCCATAAGCTCCTACGAGCAGTACTTC.